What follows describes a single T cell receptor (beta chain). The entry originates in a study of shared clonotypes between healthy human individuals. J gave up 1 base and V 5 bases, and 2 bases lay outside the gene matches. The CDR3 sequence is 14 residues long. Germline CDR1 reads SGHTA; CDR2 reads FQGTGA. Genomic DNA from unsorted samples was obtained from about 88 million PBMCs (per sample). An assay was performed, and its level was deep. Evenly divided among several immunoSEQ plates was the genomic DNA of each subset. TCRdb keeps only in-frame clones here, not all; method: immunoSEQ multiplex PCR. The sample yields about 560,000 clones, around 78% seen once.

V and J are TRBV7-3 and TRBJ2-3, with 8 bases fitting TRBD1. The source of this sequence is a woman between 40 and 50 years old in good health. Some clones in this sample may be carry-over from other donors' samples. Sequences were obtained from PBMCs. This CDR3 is CASSLDRGTDTQYF. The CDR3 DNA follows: TGTGCCAGCAGCCTGGACAGGGGCACAGATACGCAGTATTTT.